This is a list of T cell receptor beta chains from one sample in a study of shared T cell receptors in the human thymus. Sequenced by immunoSEQ multiplex PCR; TCRdb stores in-frame clones only, minus some. Altogether about 380,000 clones are present, more than 85% being singletons, with the ten largest covering about 0.02%. The sequenced material came from thymocytes. Receptors were obtained from a human donor. CDR3s include the opening cysteine and the closing phenylalanine or tryptophan. D genes are given only for firm matches. Rows may omit the clone size; those that give it use once, few, many or a size class.

D gene,V gene,J gene,clone size,CDR3 DNA,CDR3 protein
NA,TRBV29-1,TRBJ2-5,NA,TGCAGCGTGGACCGTAGGGGTTATCAAGAGACCCAGTACTTC,CSVDRRGYQETQYF
TRBD1,TRBV28,TRBJ1-1,NA,TGTGCCAGCAGCCTGCTCCCGGGACAGGGGGACACTGAAGCTTTCTTT,CASSLLPGQGDTEAFF
TRBD2,TRBV19,TRBJ2-3,NA,TGTGCCAGTAGTATGACTAGCGGAGCTAGCACAGATACGCAGTATTTT,CASSMTSGASTDTQYF
TRBD2,TRBV7-2,TRBJ2-1,NA,TGTGCCAGCAGCTTAGGGCGACTAGCGGGAGGGAGGAATGAGCAGTTCTTC,CASSLGRLAGGRNEQFF
NA,TRBV10-3,TRBJ2-2,NA,TGTGCCATCAGTTCCATTGTGGGGGGGAACACCGGGGAGCTGTTTTTT,CAISSIVGGNTGELFF
TRBD2,TRBV4-3,TRBJ2-1,NA,TGCGCCAGCAGCCAAGAGAGCCGCGCTAGCGGGCCATACAATGAGCAGTTCTTC,CASSQESRASGPYNEQFF
NA,TRBV19,TRBJ1-5,NA,TGTGCCAGTAATCGGCAGTCCAGGGAGAGCAATCAGCCCCAGCATTTT,CASNRQSRESNQPQHF
TRBD1,TRBV5-6,TRBJ1-3,NA,TGTGCCAGCAGCCTAAGGACAGGGGGACTCTCTGGAAACACCATATATTTT,CASSLRTGGLSGNTIYF
NA,TRBV7-9,TRBJ2-1,once,TGTGCCAGCAGCTTCCGGGACACTTACAATGAGCAGTTCTTC,CASSFRDTYNEQFF
NA,TRBV13,TRBJ1-4,NA,TGTGCCAGCAGCCTGGACCACAAGGAAAAACTGTTTTTT,CASSLDHKEKLFF
TRBD1,TRBV19,TRBJ1-1,NA,TGTGCCAGTAGTCCGCGACAGGGGAACACTGAAGCTTTCTTT,CASSPRQGNTEAFF
NA,TRBV5-4,TRBJ1-5,NA,TGTGCCAGCAGCTTGGACACGGACAATCAGCCCCAGCATTTT,CASSLDTDNQPQHF
NA,TRBV6-6,TRBJ1-2,NA,TGTGCCAGCAGTTACTGGCGGGGGCACTATGGCTACACCTTC,CASSYWRGHYGYTF
NA,TRBV7-8,TRBJ1-4,NA,TGTGCCAGCAGCTTAGAGGGCAGCAATTTCGTAAAACTGTTTTTT,CASSLEGSNFVKLFF
TRBD1,TRBV27,TRBJ2-2,NA,TGTGCCAGCAGTTCCCCCGGGACAGGGGACACCGGGGAGCTGTTTTTT,CASSSPGTGDTGELFF
TRBD1,TRBV2,TRBJ2-3,NA,TGTGCCAGCAAATGGACAGGGAGCACAGATACGCAGTATTTT,CASKWTGSTDTQYF
TRBD2,TRBV9,TRBJ2-1,NA,TGTGCCAGCAGCGTAGCCCCCGTGCGGGGGGTCTACAATGAGCAGTTCTTC,CASSVAPVRGVYNEQFF
TRBD1,TRBV9,TRBJ1-4,NA,TGTGCCAGCAGCGTAGTCTCAACACCAGGGGGCGCATTAGAAAAACTGTTTTTT,CASSVVSTPGGALEKLFF
TRBD1,TRBV7-6,TRBJ2-7,NA,TGTGCCAGCAGCCTCGTGGGACAGGGCGGTGACGAGCAGTACTTC,CASSLVGQGGDEQYF
NA,TRBV27,TRBJ2-2,NA,TGTGCCAGTCAGGCCGGGCACACCGGGGAGCTGTTTTTT,CASQAGHTGELFF
TRBD2,TRBV14,TRBJ2-1,NA,TGTGCCAGCAGCCAAGGACTAGCGGGAGGTATCGATGAGCAGTTCTTC,CASSQGLAGGIDEQFF
NA,TRBV28,TRBJ2-7,once,TGTGCCAGCAGTTTATGCCCACTAGCCTTCCCTGACCCAACCTACGAGCAGTACTTC,CASSLCPLAFPDPTYEQYF
TRBD1,TRBV19,TRBJ2-6,NA,TGTGCCAGTAGGACCGGGACAGGCGGGTCTGGGGCCAACGTCCTGACTTTC,CASRTGTGGSGANVLTF
NA,TRBV2,TRBJ1-2,NA,TGTGCCAGCAGTGGCTATGGCTACACCTTC,CASSGYGYTF
TRBD2,TRBV6-1,TRBJ2-1,NA,TGTGCCAGCAGTGATACTAGCGGGAGGGAGGAACAGTTCTTC,CASSDTSGREEQFF
NA,TRBV6-4,TRBJ2-7,NA,TGTGCCAGCAGTGACTCAGCGGAATCCGAGATAGACGAGCAGTACTTC,CASSDSAESEIDEQYF
TRBD1,TRBV28,TRBJ1-1,NA,TGTGCCAGTTGGACAGGGGGCGGCACTGAAGCTTTCTTT,CASWTGGGTEAFF
TRBD2,TRBV9,TRBJ2-5,NA,TGTGCCAGCAGCTCGGAGCTAGCGGGAGGTGAGACCCAGTACTTC,CASSSELAGGETQYF
NA,TRBV11-2,TRBJ1-2,NA,TGTGCCAGCACCCCGGGCCCCCTTACACTGCACAACTATGGCTACACCTTC,CASTPGPLTLHNYGYTF
TRBD2,TRBV9,TRBJ2-7,NA,TGTGCCAGCAGCCGGTGGACTAGCGGGAGTTGGGACCACGAGCAGTACTTC,CASSRWTSGSWDHEQYF
NA,TRBV4-1,TRBJ2-1,NA,TGCGCCAGCAGCCAAGGGGCCGTCTCCGGAAGGTACAATGAGCAGTTCTTC,CASSQGAVSGRYNEQFF
NA,TRBV27,TRBJ1-4,once,TGTGCCAGCAGTAGTGGCGGAATTAGTGAAAAACTGTTTTTT,CASSSGGISEKLFF
NA,TRBV5-4,TRBJ1-3,NA,TGTGCCAGCAGCTTGGGTCGATCAGGACCTTCTGGAAACACCATATATTTT,CASSLGRSGPSGNTIYF
TRBD2,TRBV4-2,TRBJ2-1,NA,TGTGCCAGCAGCCAAGGTTCGCTAGCGGGAGGTTACAATGAGCAGTTCTTC,CASSQGSLAGGYNEQFF
NA,TRBV27,TRBJ1-1,NA,TGTGCCTGTGTGGGGCGTACCAAGACTGAAGCTTTCTTT,CACVGRTKTEAFF
NA,TRBV12-5,TRBJ1-2,NA,TGTGCTAGTGGTTTGGTGGGGGACACTAATGGCTACACCTTC,CASGLVGDTNGYTF
NA,TRBV10-3,TRBJ2-3,NA,TGTGCCATCAGTGAGTGCCCCCACATAGTTCCGGATACGCAGTATTTT,CAISECPHIVPDTQYF
NA,TRBV27,TRBJ1-6,NA,TGTGCCAGCATGGGGGGCGCGGCACCCCTCCACTTT,CASMGGAAPLHF
NA,TRBV19,TRBJ2-3,NA,TGTGCCAGTAGTACGCAAACAGATACGCAGTATTTT,CASSTQTDTQYF
NA,TRBV7-6,TRBJ1-1,NA,TGTGCCAGCAGCCTTATAGGAGATGCGCGGGACACTGAAGCTTTCTTT,CASSLIGDARDTEAFF